The 25 T cell receptor beta chains below were found in one sample sequenced in a study of shared clonotypes between healthy human individuals. The assay was immunoSEQ multiplex PCR, and TCRdb's table has in-frame clones only and misses some. Among roughly 810,000 clones, roughly 96% were seen once, and the ten largest hold about 0.21%. Naive CD8 cells comprised CD45RO-negative, CCR7-positively selected cells, excluding terminally differentiated effector memory CD45RA+ cells. Sequencing was done on a sample of naive CD8+ T cells sorted from blood. All receptors derive from a man aged 25-40 years in good health.

The chain carries TRBV27 and TRBJ1-1, with D hard to call. Trimming stripped 11 bases from V and 4 bases from J, with 8 bases between. Germline CDR1 and CDR2: MNHEY and SMNVEV (reference sequence). The CDR3 has 10 amino acids. The chain's CDR3 is CAGRRTEAFF. The CDR3 region has the DNA TGTGCCGGCCGACGCACTGAAGCTTTCTTT.

The chain uses TRBV7-9 and TRBJ2-5; tentative D call: TRBD2 (7 bases). The germline CDR1 and CDR2 sequences are SEHNR and FQNEAQ (reference sequence). CDR3 length equals 14 residues. With 8 bases removed from V and 2 bases from J, the gap between germline ends came to 15 bases. CDR3 loop: CASLKGGLQETQYF. CDR3 nucleotides: TGTGCCAGCTTAAAAGGGGGACTACAAGAGACCCAGTACTTC.

The chain is built from TRBV27 and TRBJ2-4; weak D call: TRBD1 (6 bases). Germline V CDR1 and CDR2: MNHEY, SMNVEV (reference sequence). Trimming took off 7 bases at V and 2 bases at J, with 9 bases between the two ends. The CDR3 is made up of 13 amino acids. The CDR3: CASMRGTKNIQYF. The CDR3 bases are TGTGCCAGCATGAGGGGGACCAAAAACATTCAGTACTTC.

The chain recombines TRBV11-2 with TRBJ2-1; the D call may be TRBD1 or TRBD2 (7 bases each). In germline, CDR1 is SGHAT, CDR2 FQNNGV. V gave up 5 bases and J gave up 8 bases, with 25 bases separating them. This CDR3 contains 17 residues. DNA of the CDR3: TGTGCCAGCAGCCCAGGGGGTGGGAGGGAGCGGTGGGATGAGCAGTTCTTC. It translates to CASSPGGGRERWDEQFF.

The rearrangement uses TRBV4-1 and TRBJ1-5; D unclear. The CDR3 is 16 amino acids. V was pared by 0 bases and J by 7 bases, with 16 bases between. CDR1 is MGHRA and CDR2 is YSYEKL in the germline V gene. CDR3 sequence reads: CASSQDAGGGFQPQHF. CDR3 nucleotide sequence: TGCGCCAGCAGCCAAGACGCGGGAGGCGGCTTCCAGCCCCAGCATTTT.

The chain uses TRBV7-9 and TRBJ1-4; D is perhaps TRBD1 (6 bases). The V gene's germline CDR1 is SEHNR and CDR2 FQNEAQ (reference sequence). CDR3 length equals 18 residues. Trimming shortened V by 1 base and J by 6 bases, and 21 bases separated the two germline ends. The CDR3: CASSLGRGLPTNDEKLFF. CDR3 DNA: TGTGCCAGCAGCTTAGGGCGGGGGCTCCCAACTAATGATGAAAAACTGTTTTTT.

J is TRBJ2-3 and V is TRBV29-1; weak D call: TRBD2 (5 bases). Trimming cost V 4 bases and J 3 bases, with 11 bases left between them. This CDR3 is 13 amino acids long. Germline V CDR1 and CDR2: SQVTM, ANQGSEA. The chain's CDR3 is CSVASSKTDTQYF. The DNA for the CDR3 is TGCAGCGTTGCGTCTAGCAAGACAGATACGCAGTATTTT.

The V call is TRBV9, the J call TRBJ2-1; D tentatively fits TRBD1 or TRBD2 (5 bases each). The CDR3 runs 12 residues. The V end was cut by 2 bases, the J end by 9 bases, with 9 bases between. CDR1 and CDR2 from the germline V gene are SGDLS and YYNGEE. CDR3 sequence: CASSVYGTEQFF. Here the CDR3 DNA reads TGTGCCAGCAGCGTTTACGGGACTGAGCAGTTCTTC.

CDR3 in amino acids: CASSLGLSDAYEQYF. The CDR3 DNA follows: TGTGCCAGCAGCTTAGGACTTTCTGATGCCTACGAGCAGTACTTC. This chain connects TRBV7-2 to TRBJ2-7; D gene ambiguous. The V gene's germline CDR1 is SGHTA and CDR2 FQGNSA. The CDR3 is made up of 15 amino acids. Trimming left V 1 base short and J 2 bases short, with 12 bases between.

This chain links TRBV4-3 with TRBJ2-3, with D perhaps matching TRBD1 (5 bases). CDR1 LGHNA and CDR2 YSLEER come from the germline V gene. This CDR3 comprises 14 residues. Trimming left V 2 bases short and J 3 bases short, with 9 bases between. Here the CDR3 reads CASSQLRETDTQYF. The CDR3, as DNA: TGCGCCAGCAGCCAACTCAGGGAAACAGATACGCAGTATTTT.

V is TRBV28 and J is TRBJ2-7, with TRBD1 matching over 10 bases. The CDR3 covers 14 residues. V was pared by 5 bases and J by 7 bases, with 8 bases of the junction left unmatched. Per germline, CDR1 MDHEN and CDR2 SYDVKM. DNA for the CDR3: TGTGCCAGCAGTGACAGGGGGCCCTTTCTAGAGCAGTACTTC. This gives the protein CASSDRGPFLEQYF.

This clone has a handful of counts. V usage is TRBV11-2 and J usage is TRBJ2-7; TRBD1 agrees at 7 bases. The CDR3 consists of 14 residues. J gave up 3 bases and V 3 bases, and 5 bases lay outside the gene matches. CDR1 is SGHAT, CDR2 FQNNGV, per germline. For the CDR3, the DNA is TGTGCCAGCAGCTTCGGGACAGCGAACTACGAGCAGTACTTC. This encodes CASSFGTANYEQYF.

V and J are TRBV18 and TRBJ2-1; the match to TRBD1 covers 7 bases. The CDR3 is 16 amino acids. V lost 1 base to trimming and J lost 1 base; unmatched junction nucleotides: 4. Germline assignment: CDR1 KGHSH and CDR2 LQKENI. The CDR3 reads CASSPLGQMSYNEQFF. In DNA form, the CDR3 reads TGTGCCAGCTCACCACTGGGACAGATGTCCTACAATGAGCAGTTCTTC.

This CDR3 reads CASSYTPGTSGPYEQYF. The CDR3, as DNA: TGTGCCAGCAGTTATACACCAGGGACTAGCGGGCCCTACGAGCAGTACTTC. The chain carries TRBV28 and TRBJ2-7; 12 nucleotides agree with TRBD2. Germline assignment: CDR1 MDHEN and CDR2 SYDVKM. With V trimmed by 4 bases and J by 2 bases, 9 bases remained unmatched. The CDR3 spans 17 residues.

This chain uses TRBV10-3 with TRBJ2-5, with a tentative D call TRBD2 (6 bases). This CDR3 comprises 16 residues. Between the trimmed V and J ends, which lost 2 bases and 1 base, there was a span of 14 bases. CDR1 is ENHRY, CDR2 SYGVKD, per germline. CDR3 nucleotide sequence: TGTGCCATCAGTGAGACCCTCGGGACTTTCCAAGAGACCCAGTACTTC. This sequence encodes CAISETLGTFQETQYF.

Points on this clone: Other DNA sequences in this sample translate to the same CDR3. V and J are TRBV28 and TRBJ2-7, with a tentative D call TRBD1 (5 bases). V lost 3 bases and J lost 3, with 9 bases in between. Germline loops: CDR1 MDHEN, CDR2 SYDVKM. The CDR3 totals 13 residues. CDR3 loop: CASSFGQGYEQYF. CDR3 bases: TGTGCCAGCAGTTTTGGGCAGGGCTACGAGCAGTACTTC. The full variable domain, completed using reference TRBV28 and TRBJ2-7, is DVKVTQSSRYLVKRTGEKVFLECVQDMDHENMFWYRQDPGLGLRLIYFSYDVKMKEKGDIPEGYSVSREKKERFSLILESASTNQTSMYLCASSFGQGYEQYFGPGTRLTVT.

The V and J genes are TRBV15 and TRBJ1-5; tentative D call: TRBD1 (5 bases). The length of the CDR3 is 10 residues. The germline gives CDR1 LNHNV, CDR2 YYDKDF (reference sequence). V lost 8 bases and J lost 6, with 5 bases in between. The CDR3 protein is CATGGQPQHF. The CDR3 nucleotides are TGTGCCACCGGGGGTCAGCCCCAGCATTTT.

A single count supports this clone. The gene calls are TRBV5-6 and TRBJ2-1; the match to TRBD2 covers 11 bases. This CDR3 is built from 16 residues. V lost 4 bases to trimming and J lost 9 bases; unmatched junction nucleotides: 12. Germline V gene data show CDR1 as SGHDT and CDR2 as YYEEEE. The CDR3 DNA reads TGTGCCAGCAGCAGGGCTATAGCGGGAGGGCTCCGTGAGCAGTTCTTC. Amino acid sequence: CASSRAIAGGLREQFF.

The chain has TRBV7-6 and TRBJ1-2; D ambiguous. The ends were cut back, 5 bases at V and 5 bases at J, with 15 bases in the middle. The CDR3 has 14 amino acids. Germline CDR1 reads SGHVS; CDR2 reads FNYEAQ. CDR3 residues: CASSPFDGHYGYTF. The CDR3 nucleotides read TGTGCCAGCAGCCCCTTCGACGGCCATTATGGCTACACCTTC. The variable domain in full, with the rest retrieved from reference TRBV7-6 and TRBJ1-2, is GAGVSQSPRYKVTKRGQDVALRCDPISGHVSLYWYRQALGQGPEFLTYFNYEAQQDKSGLPNDRFSAERPEGSISTLTIQRTEQRDSAMYRCASSPFDGHYGYTFGSGTRLTVV.

V and J are TRBV19 and TRBJ2-7; D remains ambiguous. Germline values: CDR1 LNHDA, CDR2 SQIVND (reference sequence). V was trimmed by 6 bases and J by 0 bases, leaving 15 bases between them. The CDR3 extends over 15 amino acids. The CDR3 here is CASSVLRTSSYEQYF. The CDR3 coding sequence is TGTGCCAGTAGCGTACTCCGGACGAGCTCCTACGAGCAGTACTTC.

This chain links TRBV7-9 with TRBJ2-3; no clear D. CDR1 and CDR2 from the germline V gene are SEHNR and FQNEAQ (reference sequence). The CDR3 extends over 12 amino acids. The V end was cut by 3 bases, the J end by 4 bases, with 5 bases between. In DNA, the CDR3 is TGTGCCAGCAGCTTTGACGCAGATACGCAGTATTTT. Amino acids: CASSFDADTQYF.

A single count supports this clone. The DNA for the CDR3 is TGCGCCAGCAGCCAAGATCAGGGGACAGGAAACACCATATATTTT. It translates to CASSQDQGTGNTIYF. The chain couples TRBV4-3 to TRBJ1-3, with D possibly being TRBD1 (6 bases). V lost 0 bases to trimming and J lost 4 bases, with 10 bases between them. Germline CDR1 and CDR2: LGHNA and YSLEER. The CDR3 loop spans 15 amino acids.

This chain connects TRBV28 to TRBJ1-3; tentatively, D is TRBD1 (6 bases). The CDR3 runs 17 residues. V gave up 3 bases and J gave up 3 bases, with 18 bases separating them. Germline values: CDR1 MDHEN, CDR2 SYDVKM. The CDR3 coding sequence is TGTGCCAGCAGTTTTCCCCCTACAATGGACAGTGGAAACACCATATATTTT. Its translation is CASSFPPTMDSGNTIYF.

The chain recombines TRBV29-1 with TRBJ2-1; D unclear. Trimming stripped 5 bases from V and 7 bases from J, with 15 bases between. Germline CDR1 is SQVTM and CDR2 is ANQGSEA. The CDR3 runs to 13 residues. The CDR3 region is CSVHPDWRNEQFF. The CDR3 DNA reads TGCAGCGTTCACCCCGACTGGAGAAATGAGCAGTTCTTC.

A single count supports this clone. V and J are TRBV10-3 and TRBJ2-1; D may be TRBD2 (5 bases). The CDR3 consists of 13 residues. V was pared by 10 bases and J by 7 bases, with 17 bases between. Germline lookup yields CDR1 ENHRY and CDR2 SYGVKD. The CDR3 spells CASRTGNFNEQFF. Here the CDR3 DNA reads TGTGCCAGCAGGACGGGGAACTTTAATGAGCAGTTCTTC.